This T cell receptor (beta chain) originates from a study of T cells in Graves' hyperthyroidism and ophthalmopathy. General study points: Among thyroid clonotypes expanded above 0.001, most also appeared in blood. The model made its ophthalmopathy prediction, and onset followed a median about 6 months later.

The TCR beta CDR3 regions underwent amplification using RNA transcripts as the source. First-round RT-PCR of the TCR CDR3 relied on the HTBI primer set. Each CDR3 protein is one row after TCRdb ran MiXCR on the multiplex PCR reads. The table records 730,000 or so distinct CDR3 sequences, around 19% of them present only once. Disease duration under 2 months; hyperthyroidism patients were aged 18 to 65. Blood from later-ophthalmopathy patients was taken at first hyperthyroidism diagnosis. Germline CDR1 reads LGHDT; CDR2 reads YNNKEL (reference sequence). The length of the CDR3 is 15 residues. Trimming left V 3 bases short and J 1 base short, with 9 bases between. As for this clonotype: Its antigen is currently unknown. One base away lies a much larger clone, so this may be a sequencing read error. A read error is likely, as this CDR3 ends without the conserved phenylalanine or tryptophan.

The specimen sequenced was blood. The sequence was collected from a woman in her forties or fifties with Graves' hyperthyroidism that later progressed to Graves' ophthalmopathy. The V call is TRBV3-1, the J call TRBJ2-2; no reliable D call. CDR3 sequence: CASSQGRENTGELFL. DNA of the CDR3: TGTGCCAGCAGCCAGGGCAGAGAGAACACCGGGGAGCTGTTTCTT.